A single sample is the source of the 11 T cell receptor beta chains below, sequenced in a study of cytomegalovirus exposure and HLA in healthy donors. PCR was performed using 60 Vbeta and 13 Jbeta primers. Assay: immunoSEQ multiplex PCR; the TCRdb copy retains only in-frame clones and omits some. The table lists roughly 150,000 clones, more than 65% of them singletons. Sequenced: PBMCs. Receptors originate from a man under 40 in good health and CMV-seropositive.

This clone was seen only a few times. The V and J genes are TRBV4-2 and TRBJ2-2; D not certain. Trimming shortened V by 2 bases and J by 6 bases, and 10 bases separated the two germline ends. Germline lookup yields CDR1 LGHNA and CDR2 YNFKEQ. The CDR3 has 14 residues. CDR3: CASSQTIFAGELFF. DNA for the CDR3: TGTGCCAGCAGCCAAACAATATTCGCCGGGGAGCTGTTTTTT.

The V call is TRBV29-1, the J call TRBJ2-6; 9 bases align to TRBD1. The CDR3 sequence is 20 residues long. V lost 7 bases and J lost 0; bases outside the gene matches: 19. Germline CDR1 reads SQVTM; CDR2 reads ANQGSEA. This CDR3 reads CSALLPLGQGPNSGANVLTF. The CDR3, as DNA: TGCAGCGCCCTGCTGCCGTTAGGACAGGGGCCTAACTCTGGGGCCAACGTCCTGACTTTC.

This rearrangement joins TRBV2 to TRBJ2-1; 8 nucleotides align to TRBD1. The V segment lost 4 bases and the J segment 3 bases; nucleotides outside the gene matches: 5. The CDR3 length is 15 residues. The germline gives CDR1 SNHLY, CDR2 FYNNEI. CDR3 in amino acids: CASSAWTGIYNEQFF. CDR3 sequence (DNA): TGTGCCAGCAGTGCGTGGACAGGGATCTACAATGAGCAGTTCTTC. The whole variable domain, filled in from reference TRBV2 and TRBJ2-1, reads EPEVTQTPSHQVTQMGQEVILRCVPISNHLYFYWYRQILGQKVEFLVSFYNNEISEKSEIFDDQFSVERPDGSNFTLKIRSTKLEDSAMYFCASSAWTGIYNEQFFGPGTRLTVL.

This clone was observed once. The CDR3 protein is CASSNPSDRGLTGGYGYTF. CDR3 nucleotide sequence: TGTGCCAGCAGCAACCCTTCCGACAGGGGGCTAACCGGGGGGTATGGCTACACCTTC. The chain employs TRBV7-6 and TRBJ1-2, with 10 bases identical to TRBD1. This CDR3 has 19 amino acids. With 5 bases clipped from V and 5 bases from J, the junction kept 20 bases outside the gene matches. CDR1 and CDR2 from the germline V gene are SGHVS and FNYEAQ.

The CDR3 DNA follows: TGTGCCAGCAGCTTAGAGTCGGGTTCCTACAATGAGCAGTTCTTC. Its translation is CASSLESGSYNEQFF. This chain connects TRBV11-2 to TRBJ2-1, with D unresolved. This CDR3 is built from 15 residues. V lost 0 bases and J lost 1, with 7 bases in between. Germline loops: CDR1 SGHAT, CDR2 FQNNGV.

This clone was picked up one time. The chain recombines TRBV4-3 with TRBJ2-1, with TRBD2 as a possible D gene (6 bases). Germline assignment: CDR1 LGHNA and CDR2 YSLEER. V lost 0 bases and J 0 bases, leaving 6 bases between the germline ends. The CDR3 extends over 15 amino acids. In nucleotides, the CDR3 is TGCGCCAGCAGCCAAGAACTAGCCTCCTACAATGAGCAGTTCTTC. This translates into CASSQELASYNEQFF.

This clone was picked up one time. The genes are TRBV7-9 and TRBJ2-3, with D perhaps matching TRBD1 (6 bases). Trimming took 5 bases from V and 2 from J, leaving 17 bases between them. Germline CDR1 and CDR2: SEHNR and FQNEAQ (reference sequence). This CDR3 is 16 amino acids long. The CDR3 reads CASSPPTGRDTDTQYF. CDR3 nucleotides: TGTGCCAGCAGCCCCCCCACAGGGAGAGACACAGATACGCAGTATTTT.

CDR3 nucleotides: TGTGCCAGTAGTACACAGGGGTTAGGGCAGCCCCAGCATTTT. It specifies CASSTQGLGQPQHF. V usage is TRBV19 and J usage is TRBJ1-5, with 7 positions matching TRBD1. V was clipped by 4 bases and J by 7 bases; unmatched bases: 7. CDR3 size: 14 residues. In germline, CDR1 is LNHDA, CDR2 SQIVND (reference sequence). Based on the CDR3 plus reference TRBV19 and TRBJ1-5, the full variable domain is DGGITQSPKYLFRKEGQNVTLSCEQNLNHDAMYWYRQDPGQGLRLIYYSQIVNDFQKGDIAEGYSVSREKKESFPLTVTSAQKNPTAFYLCASSTQGLGQPQHFGDGTRLSIL.

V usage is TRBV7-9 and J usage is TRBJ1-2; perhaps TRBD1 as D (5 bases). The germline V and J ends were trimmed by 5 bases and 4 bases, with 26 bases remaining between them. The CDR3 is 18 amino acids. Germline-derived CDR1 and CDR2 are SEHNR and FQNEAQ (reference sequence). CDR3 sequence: CASSAPVGGRATSYGYTF. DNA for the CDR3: TGTGCCAGCAGCGCACCTGTGGGGGGTCGAGCAACTAGCTATGGCTACACCTTC.

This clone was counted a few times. The CDR3 loop reads CASSDVAETQYF. In nucleotides, the CDR3 is TGCGCCAGCAGTGATGTAGCAGAGACCCAGTACTTC. V usage is TRBV10-2 and J usage is TRBJ2-5; D not certain. Trimming took 3 bases from V and 4 from J, leaving 6 bases between them. Germline V gene lookup returns CDR1 WSHSY and CDR2 SAAADI. This CDR3 spans 12 amino acids.

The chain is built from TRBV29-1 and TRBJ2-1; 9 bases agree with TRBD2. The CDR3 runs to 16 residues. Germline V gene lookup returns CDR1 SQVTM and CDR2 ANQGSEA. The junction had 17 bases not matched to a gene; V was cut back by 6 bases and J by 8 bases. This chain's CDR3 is CSVLRFGVAGEHEQFF. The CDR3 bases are TGCAGCGTCCTCCGGTTCGGGGTAGCGGGGGAGCATGAGCAGTTCTTC.